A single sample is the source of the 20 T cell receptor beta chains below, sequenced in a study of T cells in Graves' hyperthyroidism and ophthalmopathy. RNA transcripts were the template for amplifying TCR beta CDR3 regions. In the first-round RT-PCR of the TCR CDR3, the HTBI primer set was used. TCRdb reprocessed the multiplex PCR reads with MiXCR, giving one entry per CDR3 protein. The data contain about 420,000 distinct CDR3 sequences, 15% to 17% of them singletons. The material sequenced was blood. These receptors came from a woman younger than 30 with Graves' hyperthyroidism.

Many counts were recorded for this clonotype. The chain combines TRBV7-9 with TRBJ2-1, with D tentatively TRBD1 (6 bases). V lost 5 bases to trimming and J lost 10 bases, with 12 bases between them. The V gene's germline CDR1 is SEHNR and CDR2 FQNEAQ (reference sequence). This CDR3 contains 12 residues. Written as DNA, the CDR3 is TGTGCCAGCAGCATACAGGGTAGCGAGCAGTTCTTC. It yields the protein CASSIQGSEQFF.

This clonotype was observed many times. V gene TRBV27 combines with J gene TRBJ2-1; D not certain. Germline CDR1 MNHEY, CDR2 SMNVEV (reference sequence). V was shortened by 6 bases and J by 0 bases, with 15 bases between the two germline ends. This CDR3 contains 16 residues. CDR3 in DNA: TGTGCCAGCAGGGCCGCAAGTTCCAGCTCCTACAATGAGCAGTTCTTC. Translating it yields CASRAASSSSYNEQFF.

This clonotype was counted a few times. DNA of the CDR3: TGTGCCAGCAGTTACCGGGAAGGCAGGGGCTATGGCTACACCTTC. Amino acid sequence: CASSYREGRGYGYTF. This sequence joins TRBV6-5 and TRBJ1-2; the D gene is possibly TRBD1 (6 bases). V shed 2 bases and J shed 4 bases, with 14 bases lying between them. CDR1 is MNHEY and CDR2 is SVGAGI in the germline V gene. This CDR3 has 15 amino acids.

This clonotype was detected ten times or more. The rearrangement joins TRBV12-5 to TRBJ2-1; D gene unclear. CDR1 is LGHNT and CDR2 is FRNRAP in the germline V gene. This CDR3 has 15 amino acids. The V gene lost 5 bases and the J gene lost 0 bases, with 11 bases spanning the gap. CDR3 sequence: CASGPRLGSYNEQFF. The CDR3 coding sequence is TGTGCTAGTGGTCCCCGCCTCGGCTCCTACAATGAGCAGTTCTTC.

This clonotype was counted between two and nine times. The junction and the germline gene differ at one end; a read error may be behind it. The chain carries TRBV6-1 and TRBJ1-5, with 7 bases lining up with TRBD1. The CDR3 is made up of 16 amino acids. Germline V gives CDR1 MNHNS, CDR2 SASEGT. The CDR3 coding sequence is TGTGCCAGCCGACAGGCCCAACGAGGGGGCAATCAGCCCCAGCGTTTT. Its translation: CASRQAQRGGNQPQRF.

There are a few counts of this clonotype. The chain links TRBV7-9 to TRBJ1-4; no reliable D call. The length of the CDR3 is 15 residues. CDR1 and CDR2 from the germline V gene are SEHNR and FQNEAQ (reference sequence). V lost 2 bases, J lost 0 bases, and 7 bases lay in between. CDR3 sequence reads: CASSLLQATNEKLFF. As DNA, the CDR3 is TGTGCCAGCAGCTTATTGCAGGCAACTAATGAAAAACTGTTTTTT.

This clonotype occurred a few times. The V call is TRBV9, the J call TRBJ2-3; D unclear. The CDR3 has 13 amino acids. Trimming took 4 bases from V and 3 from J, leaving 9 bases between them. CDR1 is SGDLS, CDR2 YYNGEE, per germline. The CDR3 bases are TGTGCCAGCAGCCCCGAGTGGACAGATACGCAGTATTTT. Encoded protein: CASSPEWTDTQYF.

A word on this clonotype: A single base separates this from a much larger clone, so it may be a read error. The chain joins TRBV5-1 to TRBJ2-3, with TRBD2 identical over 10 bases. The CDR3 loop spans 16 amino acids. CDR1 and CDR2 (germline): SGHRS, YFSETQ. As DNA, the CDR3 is TGCGCCGGCAGCTTGGCCGCTAGCGGGAGCCCAGATACGCAGTATTTT. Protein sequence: CAGSLAASGSPDTQYF.

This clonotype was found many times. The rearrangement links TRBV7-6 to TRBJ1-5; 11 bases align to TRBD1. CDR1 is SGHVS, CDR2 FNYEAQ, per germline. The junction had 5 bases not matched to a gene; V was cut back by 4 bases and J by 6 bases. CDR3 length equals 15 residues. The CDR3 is CASSSGQGASQPQHF. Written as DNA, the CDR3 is TGTGCCAGCAGCTCCGGACAGGGGGCGTCTCAGCCCCAGCATTTT.

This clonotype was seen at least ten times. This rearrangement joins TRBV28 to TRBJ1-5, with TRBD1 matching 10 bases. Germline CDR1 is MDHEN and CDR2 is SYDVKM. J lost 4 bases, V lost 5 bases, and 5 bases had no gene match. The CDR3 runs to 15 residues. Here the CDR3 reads CASSLWTGGNQPQHF. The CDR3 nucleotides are TGTGCCAGCAGTCTGTGGACAGGGGGAAATCAGCCCCAGCATTTT.

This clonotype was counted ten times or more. The CDR3 nucleotides read TGTGCCAGCAGTTGGGCCGCGGCGGGGGGCTCCTACGAGCAGTACTTC. Protein: CASSWAAAGGSYEQYF. The V and J genes are TRBV27 and TRBJ2-7, with 8 bases fitting TRBD2. Germline-derived CDR1 and CDR2 are MNHEY and SMNVEV (reference sequence). This CDR3 has 16 amino acids. V was pared by 4 bases and J by 0 bases, with 8 bases of the junction left unmatched.

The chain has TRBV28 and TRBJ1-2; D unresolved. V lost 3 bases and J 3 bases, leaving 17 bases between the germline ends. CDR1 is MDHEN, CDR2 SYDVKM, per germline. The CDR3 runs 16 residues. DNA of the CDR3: TGTGCCAGCAGTTTCAACCGGTGGGGTAGCTACTATGGCTACACCTTC. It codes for CASSFNRWGSYYGYTF.

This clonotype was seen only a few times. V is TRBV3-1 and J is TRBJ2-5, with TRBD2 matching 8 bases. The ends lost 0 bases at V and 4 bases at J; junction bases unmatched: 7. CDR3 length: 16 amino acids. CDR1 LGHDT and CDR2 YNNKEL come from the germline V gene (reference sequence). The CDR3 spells CASSQDTGGPVETQYF. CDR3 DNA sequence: TGTGCCAGCAGCCAAGACACGGGAGGGCCTGTAGAGACCCAGTACTTC.

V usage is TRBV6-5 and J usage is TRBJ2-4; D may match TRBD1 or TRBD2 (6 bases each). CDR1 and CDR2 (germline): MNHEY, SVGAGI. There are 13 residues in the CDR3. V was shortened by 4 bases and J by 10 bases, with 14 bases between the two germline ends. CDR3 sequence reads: CASSSGRGRIQYF. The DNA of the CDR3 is TGTGCCAGCAGTTCCGGACGGGGGCGGATTCAGTACTTC.

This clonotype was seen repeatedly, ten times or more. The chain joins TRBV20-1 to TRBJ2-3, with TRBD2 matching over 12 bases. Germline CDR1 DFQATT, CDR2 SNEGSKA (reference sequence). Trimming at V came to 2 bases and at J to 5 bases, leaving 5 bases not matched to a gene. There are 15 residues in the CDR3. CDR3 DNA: TGCAGTGCTAGAAAGACTAGCGGGAGTGAAGATACGCAGTATTTT. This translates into CSARKTSGSEDTQYF.

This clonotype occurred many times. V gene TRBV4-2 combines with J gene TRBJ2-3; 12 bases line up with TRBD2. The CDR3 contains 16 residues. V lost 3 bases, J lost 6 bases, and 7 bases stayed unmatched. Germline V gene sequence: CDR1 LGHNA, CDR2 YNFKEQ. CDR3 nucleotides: TGTGCCAGCAGCCACTCGTCTAGCGGGGGGGCGGATACGCAGTATTTT. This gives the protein CASSHSSSGGADTQYF.

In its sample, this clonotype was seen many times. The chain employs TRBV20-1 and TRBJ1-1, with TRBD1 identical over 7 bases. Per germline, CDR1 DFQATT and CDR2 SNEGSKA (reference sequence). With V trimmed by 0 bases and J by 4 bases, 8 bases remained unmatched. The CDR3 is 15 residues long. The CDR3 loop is CSAREHRGLGTEAFF. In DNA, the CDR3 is TGCAGTGCTAGAGAACACAGGGGATTGGGCACTGAAGCTTTCTTT.

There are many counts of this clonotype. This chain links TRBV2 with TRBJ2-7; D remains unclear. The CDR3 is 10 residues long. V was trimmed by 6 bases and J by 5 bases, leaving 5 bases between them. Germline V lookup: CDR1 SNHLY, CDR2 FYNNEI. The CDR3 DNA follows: TGTGCCAGCAGGGGGAACGAGCAGTACTTC. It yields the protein CASRGNEQYF. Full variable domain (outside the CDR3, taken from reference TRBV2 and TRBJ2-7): EPEVTQTPSHQVTQMGQEVILRCVPISNHLYFYWYRQILGQKVEFLVSFYNNEISEKSEIFDDQFSVERPDGSNFTLKIRSTKLEDSAMYFCASRGNEQYFGPGTRLTVT.

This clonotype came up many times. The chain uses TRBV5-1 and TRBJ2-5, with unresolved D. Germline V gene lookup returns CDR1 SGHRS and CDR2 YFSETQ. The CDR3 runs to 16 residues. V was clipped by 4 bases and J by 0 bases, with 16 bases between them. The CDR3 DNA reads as TGCGCCAGCAGCCTTGGACCTTCTCAGTACCAAGAGACCCAGTACTTC. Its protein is CASSLGPSQYQETQYF.

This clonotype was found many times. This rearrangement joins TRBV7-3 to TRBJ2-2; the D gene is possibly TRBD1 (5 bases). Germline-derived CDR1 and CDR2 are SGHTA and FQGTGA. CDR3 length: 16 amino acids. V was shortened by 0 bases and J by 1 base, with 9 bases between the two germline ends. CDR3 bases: TGTGCCAGCAGCTTAACCGTGGACAAGAACACCGGGGAGCTGTTTTTT. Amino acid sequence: CASSLTVDKNTGELFF.